The clone carrying this T cell receptor beta chain was observed at least ten times. Its antigen is as yet unknown. These data come from a study of CD8 T cells in ankylosing spondylitis. General study results and limits: A motif of under ten highly homologous TCR beta variants was seen as apparently characteristic of ankylosing spondylitis blood.

Using its own MiXCR run on the 5' RACE reads, TCRdb lists one record per CDR3 protein. The repertoire holds about 210,000 distinct CDR3 sequences, with 6% to 8% as singletons. Germline V gene sequence: CDR1 MDHEN, CDR2 SYDVKM. Between the trimmed V and J ends, which lost 5 bases and 2 bases, there was a span of 2 bases. The CDR3 totals 11 residues. The receptor was isolated from a male donor with ankylosing spondylitis. The chain uses TRBV28 and TRBJ2-3, with unresolved D. Sequenced sample: blood, either unsorted or a sorted T cell fraction (not recorded which). The CDR3 reads CASSDTDTQYF. CDR3 nucleotides: TGTGCCAGCAGTGACACAGATACGCAGTATTTT.